This TCR beta chain appears in the sequencing data of a study of T cell repertoires in cytomegalovirus infection. The V end lost 0 bases, the J end lost 4 bases, and 10 bases lay between the germline ends. The CDR3 has 14 amino acids. Germline CDR1 reads DFQATT; CDR2 reads SNEGSKA (reference sequence). TCRdb independently ran MiXCR on the reads; one entry per CDR3 protein. There are 680,000 or so distinct CDR3 sequences in the sample; 33% occur only once, and about 20% lies in the top ten. Concerning this clonotype itself: Its target is unknown.

The rearrangement joins TRBV20-1 to TRBJ1-5; D gene unclear. This receptor was identified in a human donor in good health (CMV status not recorded). Some clones in this sample may be carry-over from other donors' samples. The sequenced sample was cultured PBMCs, obtained from culture after CMV antigen stimulation. Here the CDR3 DNA reads TGCAGTGCTAGAGATCTCGAGGGAAATCAGCCCCAGCATTTT. It is translated as CSARDLEGNQPQHF.